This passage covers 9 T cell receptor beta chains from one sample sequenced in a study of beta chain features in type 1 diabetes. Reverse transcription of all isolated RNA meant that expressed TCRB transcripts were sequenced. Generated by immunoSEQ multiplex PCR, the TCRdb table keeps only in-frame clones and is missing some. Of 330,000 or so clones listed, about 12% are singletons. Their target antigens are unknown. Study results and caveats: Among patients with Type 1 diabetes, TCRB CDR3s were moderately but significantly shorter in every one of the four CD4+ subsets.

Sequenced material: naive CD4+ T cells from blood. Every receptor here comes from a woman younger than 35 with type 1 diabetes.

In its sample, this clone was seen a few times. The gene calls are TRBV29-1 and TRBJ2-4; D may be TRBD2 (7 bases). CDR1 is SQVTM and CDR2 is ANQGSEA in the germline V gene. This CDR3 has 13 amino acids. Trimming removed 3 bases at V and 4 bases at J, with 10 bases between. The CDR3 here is CSVEEGGKNIQYF. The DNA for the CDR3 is TGCAGCGTTGAGGAGGGGGGGAAAAACATTCAGTACTTC.

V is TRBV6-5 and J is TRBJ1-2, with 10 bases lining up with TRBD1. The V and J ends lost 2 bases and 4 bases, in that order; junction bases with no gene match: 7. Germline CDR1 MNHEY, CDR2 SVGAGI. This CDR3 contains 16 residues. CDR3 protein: CASSYGEWDRGYGYTF. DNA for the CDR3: TGTGCCAGCAGTTACGGGGAATGGGACAGGGGCTATGGCTACACCTTC.

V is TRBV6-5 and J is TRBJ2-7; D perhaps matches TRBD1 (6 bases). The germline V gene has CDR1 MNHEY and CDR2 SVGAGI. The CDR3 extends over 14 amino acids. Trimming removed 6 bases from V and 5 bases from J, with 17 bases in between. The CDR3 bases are TGTGCCAGCAGGCCCCCACAGGGTTTCCACGAGCAGTACTTC. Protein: CASRPPQGFHEQYF.

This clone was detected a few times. The CDR3 spells CASSSTQTQYF. The CDR3 region has the DNA TGTGCCAGCAGCTCCACTCAGACCCAGTACTTC. The chain combines TRBV7-2 with TRBJ2-5; D is ambiguous. The CDR3 sequence is 11 residues long. The germline gives CDR1 SGHTA, CDR2 FQGNSA. V shed 4 bases and J shed 6 bases, with 6 bases lying between them. Looking up the rest from reference TRBV7-2 and TRBJ2-5 gives the full variable domain: GAGVSQSPSNKVTEKGKDVELRCDPISGHTALYWYRQSLGQGLEFLIYFQGNSAPDKSGLPSDRFSAERTGGSVSTLTIQRTQQEDSAVYLCASSSTQTQYFGPGTRLLVL.

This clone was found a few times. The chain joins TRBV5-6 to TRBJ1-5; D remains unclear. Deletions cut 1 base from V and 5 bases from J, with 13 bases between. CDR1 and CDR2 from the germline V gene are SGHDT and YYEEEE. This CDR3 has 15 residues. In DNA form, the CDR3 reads TGTGCCAGCAGCTTGTCCCCTCGGTTAGATCAGCCCCAGCATTTT. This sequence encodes CASSLSPRLDQPQHF.

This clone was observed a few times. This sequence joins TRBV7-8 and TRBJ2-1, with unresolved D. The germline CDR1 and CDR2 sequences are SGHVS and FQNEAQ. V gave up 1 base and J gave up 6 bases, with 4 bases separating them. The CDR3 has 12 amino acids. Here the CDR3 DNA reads TGTGCCAGCAGCTTAGTTCGCAATGAGCAGTTCTTC. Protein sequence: CASSLVRNEQFF. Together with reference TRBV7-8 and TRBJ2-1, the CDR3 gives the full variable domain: GAGVSQSPRYKVAKRGQDVALRCDPISGHVSLFWYQQALGQGPEFLTYFQNEAQLDKSGLPSDRFFAERPEGSVSTLKIQRTQQEDSAVYLCASSLVRNEQFFGPGTRLTVL.

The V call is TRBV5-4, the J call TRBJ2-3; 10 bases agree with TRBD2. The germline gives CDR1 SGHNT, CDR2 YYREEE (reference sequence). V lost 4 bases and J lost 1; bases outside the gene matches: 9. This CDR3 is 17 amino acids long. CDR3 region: CASSSNPSGGGTDTQYF. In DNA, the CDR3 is TGTGCCAGCAGCAGCAACCCTAGCGGGGGCGGCACAGATACGCAGTATTTT.

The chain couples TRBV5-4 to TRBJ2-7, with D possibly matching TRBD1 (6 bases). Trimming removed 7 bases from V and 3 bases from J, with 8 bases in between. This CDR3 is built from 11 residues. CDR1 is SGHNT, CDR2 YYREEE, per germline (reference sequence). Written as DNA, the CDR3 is TGTGCCAGCCGGGACAACTACGAGCAGTACTTC. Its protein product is CASRDNYEQYF.

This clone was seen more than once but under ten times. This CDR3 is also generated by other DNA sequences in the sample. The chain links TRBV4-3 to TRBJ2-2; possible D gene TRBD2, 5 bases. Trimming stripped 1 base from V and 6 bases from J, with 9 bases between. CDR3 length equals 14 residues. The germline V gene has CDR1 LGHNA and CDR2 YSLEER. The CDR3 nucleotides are TGCGCCAGCAGCCAAGTAAGCGGCGCCGGGGAGCTGTTTTTT. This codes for CASSQVSGAGELFF.